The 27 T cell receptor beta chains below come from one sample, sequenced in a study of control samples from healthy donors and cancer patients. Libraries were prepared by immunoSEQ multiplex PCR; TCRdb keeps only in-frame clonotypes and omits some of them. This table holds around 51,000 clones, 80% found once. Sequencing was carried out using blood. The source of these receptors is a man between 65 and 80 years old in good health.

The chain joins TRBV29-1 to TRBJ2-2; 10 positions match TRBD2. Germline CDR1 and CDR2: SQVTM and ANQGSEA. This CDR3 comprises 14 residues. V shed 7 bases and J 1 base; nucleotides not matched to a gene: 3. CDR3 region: CSAASGGNTGELFF. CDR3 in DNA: TGCAGCGCCGCTAGCGGGGGGAACACCGGGGAGCTGTTTTTT.

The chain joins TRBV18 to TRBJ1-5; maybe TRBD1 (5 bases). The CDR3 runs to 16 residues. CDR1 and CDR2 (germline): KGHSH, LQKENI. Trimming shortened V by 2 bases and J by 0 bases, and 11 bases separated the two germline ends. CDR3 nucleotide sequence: TGTGCCAGCTCACCAACGACAGATTATAGCAATCAGCCCCAGCATTTT. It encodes CASSPTTDYSNQPQHF.

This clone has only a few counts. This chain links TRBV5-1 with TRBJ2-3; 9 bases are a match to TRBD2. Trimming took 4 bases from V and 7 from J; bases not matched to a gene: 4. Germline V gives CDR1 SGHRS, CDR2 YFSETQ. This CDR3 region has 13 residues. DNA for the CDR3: TGCGCCAGCAGCGGCGGGGGGGCCAATACGCAGTATTTT. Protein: CASSGGGANTQYF.

CDR3 bases: TGTGCCAGCAGCCAAGGGCTGTTAGGACTTTCATACAATGAGCAGTTCTTC. The encoded protein is CASSQGLLGLSYNEQFF. V is TRBV14 and J is TRBJ2-1; possibly TRBD2 for D (5 bases). Deletions cut 1 base from V and 4 bases from J, with 17 bases between. The CDR3 sequence is 17 residues long. The germline V gene has CDR1 SGHDN and CDR2 FVKESK.

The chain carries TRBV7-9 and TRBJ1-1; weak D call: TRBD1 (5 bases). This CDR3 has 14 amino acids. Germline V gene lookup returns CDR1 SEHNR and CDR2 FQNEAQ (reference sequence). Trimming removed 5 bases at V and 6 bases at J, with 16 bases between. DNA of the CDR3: TGTGCCAGCAGCCATCCCACCTGGGGGGCTGAAGCTTTCTTT. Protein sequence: CASSHPTWGAEAFF.

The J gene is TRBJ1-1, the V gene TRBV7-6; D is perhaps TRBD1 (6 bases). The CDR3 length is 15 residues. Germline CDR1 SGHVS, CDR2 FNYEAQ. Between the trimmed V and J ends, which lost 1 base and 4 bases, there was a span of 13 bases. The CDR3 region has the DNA TGTGCCAGCAGCTTAGATTACAGGGCGGGCACTGAAGCTTTCTTT. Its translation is CASSLDYRAGTEAFF.

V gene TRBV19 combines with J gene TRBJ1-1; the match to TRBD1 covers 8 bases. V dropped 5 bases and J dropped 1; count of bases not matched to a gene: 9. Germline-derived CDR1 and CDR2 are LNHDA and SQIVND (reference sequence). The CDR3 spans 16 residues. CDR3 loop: CASSLGTGRTNTEAFF. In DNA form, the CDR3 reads TGTGCCAGTAGTTTAGGGACAGGTCGTACGAACACTGAAGCTTTCTTT. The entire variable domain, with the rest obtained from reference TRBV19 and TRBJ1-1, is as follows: DGGITQSPKYLFRKEGQNVTLSCEQNLNHDAMYWYRQDPGQGLRLIYYSQIVNDFQKGDIAEGYSVSREKKESFPLTVTSAQKNPTAFYLCASSLGTGRTNTEAFFGQGTRLTVV.

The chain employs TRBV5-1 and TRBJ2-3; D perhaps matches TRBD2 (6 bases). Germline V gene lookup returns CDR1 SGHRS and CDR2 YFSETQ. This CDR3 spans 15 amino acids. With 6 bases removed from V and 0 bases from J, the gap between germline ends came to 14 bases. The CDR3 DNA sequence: TGCGCCAGCACGGCAACGGGGGAAAGCACAGATACGCAGTATTTT. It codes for CASTATGESTDTQYF.

CDR3 in DNA: TGTGCCAGTAGTCCAGGCAGGGGGCGCGGTGAAAAACTGTTTTTT. This gives the protein CASSPGRGRGEKLFF. V is TRBV19 and J is TRBJ1-4, with 8 bases matching TRBD1. The length of the CDR3 is 15 residues. The germline V gene encodes CDR1 LNHDA and CDR2 SQIVND (reference sequence). The trim removed 5 bases at V and 7 bases at J, leaving 9 bases unmatched.

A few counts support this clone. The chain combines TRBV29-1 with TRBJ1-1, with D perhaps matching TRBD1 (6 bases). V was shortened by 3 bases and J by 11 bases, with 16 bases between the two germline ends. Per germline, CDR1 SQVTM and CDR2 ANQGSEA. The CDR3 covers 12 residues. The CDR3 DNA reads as TGCAGCGTTGATTTGGGGGCGCGAACGGCTTTCTTT. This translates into CSVDLGARTAFF.

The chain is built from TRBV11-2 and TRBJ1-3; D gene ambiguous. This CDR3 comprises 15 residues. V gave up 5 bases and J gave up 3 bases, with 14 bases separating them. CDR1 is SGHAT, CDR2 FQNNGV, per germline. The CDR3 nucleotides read TGTGCCAGCAGCCACAGTGGATCCTTTGGAAACACCATATATTTT. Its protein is CASSHSGSFGNTIYF.

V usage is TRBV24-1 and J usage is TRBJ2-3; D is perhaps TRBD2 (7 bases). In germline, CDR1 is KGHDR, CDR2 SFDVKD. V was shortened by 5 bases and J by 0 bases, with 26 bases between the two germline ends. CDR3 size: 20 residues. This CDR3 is CATSGLQGVRSSGSTDTQYF. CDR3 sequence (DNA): TGTGCCACCAGTGGGTTACAGGGAGTTCGTTCTAGCGGTAGCACAGATACGCAGTATTTT.

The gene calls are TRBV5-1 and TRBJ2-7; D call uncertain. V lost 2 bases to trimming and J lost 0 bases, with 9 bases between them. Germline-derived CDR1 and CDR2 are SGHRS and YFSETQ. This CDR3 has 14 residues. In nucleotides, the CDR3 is TGCGCCAGCAGCTTTACTGTGAGCTCCTACGAGCAGTACTTC. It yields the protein CASSFTVSSYEQYF.

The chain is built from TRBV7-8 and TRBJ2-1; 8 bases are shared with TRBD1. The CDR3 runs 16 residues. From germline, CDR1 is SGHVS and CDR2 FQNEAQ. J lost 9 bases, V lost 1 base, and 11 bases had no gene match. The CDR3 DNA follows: TGTGCCAGCAGCTTAGGAAGGACAGGGACCGACCTTGAGCAGTTCTTC. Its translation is CASSLGRTGTDLEQFF. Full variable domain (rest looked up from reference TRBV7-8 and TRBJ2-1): GAGVSQSPRYKVAKRGQDVALRCDPISGHVSLFWYQQALGQGPEFLTYFQNEAQLDKSGLPSDRFFAERPEGSVSTLKIQRTQQEDSAVYLCASSLGRTGTDLEQFFGPGTRLTVL.

The CDR3 reads CASSALYSNQPQHF. The DNA of the CDR3 is TGTGCCAGCAGTGCTCTATATAGCAATCAGCCCCAGCATTTT. The chain has TRBV2 and TRBJ1-5, with D hard to call. This CDR3 comprises 14 residues. V shed 4 bases and J shed 0 bases, with 7 bases lying between them. Germline V lookup: CDR1 SNHLY, CDR2 FYNNEI.

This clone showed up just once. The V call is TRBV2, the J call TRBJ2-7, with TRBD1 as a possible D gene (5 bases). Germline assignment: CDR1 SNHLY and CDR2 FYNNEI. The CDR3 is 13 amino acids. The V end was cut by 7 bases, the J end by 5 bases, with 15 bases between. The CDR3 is CASTLLRVHEQYF. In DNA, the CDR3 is TGTGCCAGCACATTACTCAGGGTCCACGAGCAGTACTTC.

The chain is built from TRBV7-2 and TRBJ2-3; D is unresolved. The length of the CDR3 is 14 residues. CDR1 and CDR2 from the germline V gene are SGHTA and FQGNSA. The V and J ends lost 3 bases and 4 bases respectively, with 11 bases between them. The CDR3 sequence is CASSFIVGPDTQYF. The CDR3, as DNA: TGTGCCAGCAGCTTTATAGTAGGTCCAGATACGCAGTATTTT.

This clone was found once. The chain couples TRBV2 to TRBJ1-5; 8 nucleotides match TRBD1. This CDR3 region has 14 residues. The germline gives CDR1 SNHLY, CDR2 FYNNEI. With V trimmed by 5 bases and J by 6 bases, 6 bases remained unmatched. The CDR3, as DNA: TGTGCCAGCAGTAAGCAGGGGGCGGGTCAGCCCCAGCATTTT. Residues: CASSKQGAGQPQHF.

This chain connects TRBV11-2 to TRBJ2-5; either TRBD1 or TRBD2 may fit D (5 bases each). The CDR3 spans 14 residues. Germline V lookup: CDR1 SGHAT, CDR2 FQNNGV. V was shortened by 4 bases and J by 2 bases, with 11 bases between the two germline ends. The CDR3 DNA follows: TGTGCCAGCAGCTATGGGACGGCTCAAGAGACCCAGTACTTC. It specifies CASSYGTAQETQYF.

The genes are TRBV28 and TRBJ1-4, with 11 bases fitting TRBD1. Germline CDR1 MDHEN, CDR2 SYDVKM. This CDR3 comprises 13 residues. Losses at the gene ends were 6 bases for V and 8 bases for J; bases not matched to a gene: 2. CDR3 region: CASRDRGLEKLFF. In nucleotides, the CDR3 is TGTGCCAGCAGGGACAGGGGGCTGGAAAAACTGTTTTTT.

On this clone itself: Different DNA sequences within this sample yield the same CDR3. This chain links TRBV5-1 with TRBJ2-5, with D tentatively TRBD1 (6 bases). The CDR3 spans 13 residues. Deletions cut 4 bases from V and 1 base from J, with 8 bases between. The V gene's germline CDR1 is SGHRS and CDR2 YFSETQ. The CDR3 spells CASSPDSQETQYF. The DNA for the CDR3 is TGCGCCAGCAGCCCGGACAGCCAAGAGACCCAGTACTTC.

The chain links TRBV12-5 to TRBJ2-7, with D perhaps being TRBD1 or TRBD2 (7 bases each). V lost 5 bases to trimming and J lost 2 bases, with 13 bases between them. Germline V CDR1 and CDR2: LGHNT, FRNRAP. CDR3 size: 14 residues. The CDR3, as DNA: TGTGCTAGTGGTCCCAGGGGGGGACCCTACGAGCAGTACTTC. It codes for CASGPRGGPYEQYF.

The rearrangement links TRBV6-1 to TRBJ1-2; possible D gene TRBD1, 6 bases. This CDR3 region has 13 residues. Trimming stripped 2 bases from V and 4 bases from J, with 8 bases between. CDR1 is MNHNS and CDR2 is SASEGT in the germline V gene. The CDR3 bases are TGTGCCAGCAGTGAACAGGGGAGCTATGGCTACACCTTC. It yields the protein CASSEQGSYGYTF.

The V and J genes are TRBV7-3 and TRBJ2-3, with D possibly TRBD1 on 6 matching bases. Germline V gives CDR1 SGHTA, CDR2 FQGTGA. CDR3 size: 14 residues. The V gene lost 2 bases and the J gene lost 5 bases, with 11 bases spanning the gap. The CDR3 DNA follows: TGTGCCAGCAGCTTAGGCCTAGGGGGAGATACGCAGTATTTT. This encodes CASSLGLGGDTQYF. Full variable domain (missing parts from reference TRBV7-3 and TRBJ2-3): GAGVSQTPSNKVTEKGKYVELRCDPISGHTALYWYRQSLGQGPEFLIYFQGTGAADDSGLPNDRFFAVRPEGSVSTLKIQRTERGDSAVYLCASSLGLGGDTQYFGPGTRLTVL.

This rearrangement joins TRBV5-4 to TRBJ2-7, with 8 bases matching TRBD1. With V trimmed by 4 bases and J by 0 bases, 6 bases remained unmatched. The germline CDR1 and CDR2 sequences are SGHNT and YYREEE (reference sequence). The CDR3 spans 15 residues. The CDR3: CASSNTDRASYEQYF. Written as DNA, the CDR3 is TGTGCCAGCAGCAATACGGACAGGGCCTCCTACGAGCAGTACTTC.

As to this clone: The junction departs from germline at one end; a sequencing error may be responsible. CDR3 in DNA: TGTGCCAGTCGTATAGCGGGAGCCTCCTACAATGAGCAGTTCTTC. Amino acids: CASRIAGASYNEQFF. The J gene is TRBJ2-1, the V gene TRBV19, with 9 bases fitting TRBD2. This CDR3 is built from 15 residues. The germline V gene encodes CDR1 LNHDA and CDR2 SQIVND (reference sequence).

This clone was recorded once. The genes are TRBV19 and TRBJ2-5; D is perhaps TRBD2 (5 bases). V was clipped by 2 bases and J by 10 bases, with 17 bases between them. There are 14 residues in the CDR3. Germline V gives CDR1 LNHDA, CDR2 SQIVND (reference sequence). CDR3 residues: CASSISRGSRVQYF. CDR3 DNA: TGTGCCAGTAGTATATCACGCGGGTCGCGGGTCCAGTACTTC.